This TCR beta chain was sequenced for a study of T cell repertoires in cytomegalovirus infection (dated by TCRdb to the late 2010s). For context, the study as a whole: Recently identified HLA-C-restricted CMV epitopes, whose presentation resists viral immunomodulation, were targeted by peptide stimulations together with well-studied HLA-B-restricted epitopes. Donor HLA type was relevant to the analysis, as public TCR beta signatures indicated carriage of CMV infection together with the matching HLA type.

The sequencing machine was an Illumina HiSeq 1500. TCRdb handled the public reads itself, with Q25 trimming in fastp and clone calling in MiXCR, and kept productive beta chains. When rows share a CDR3 protein, they turn into one entry using the most common DNA and genes. This sample is represented by about 890,000 distinct CDR3 sequences; roughly 31% of them were singletons. The ten largest clones take up about an eighth of the sample. The CDR3 covers 17 residues, taking in both the cysteine and the phenylalanine. Just CDR3 DNA is preserved here, 51 bases in frame from base 1. From the germline V gene (reference sequence), CDR1 is SEHNR and CDR2 is FQNEAQ. Trimming leaves V shorter by 5 bases and J shorter by 1 base, with the junction holding 11 bases beyond the gene matches. Only a few counts were recorded for this clonotype. Which antigen it targets is not known. Per-nucleotide qualities are absent, and no much larger clonotype sits a single base away.

Findings and caveats that apply to the study as a whole: Carriers of CMV infection plus the relevant HLA type were discriminated by the cumulative frequency of public TCR beta family members in the study cohort and in an independent roughly 340-donor cohort. The ex vivo response was dominated by HLA-C-restricted CMV-specific TCR beta clonotypes, and the single most frequent clonotype in two of eight donors was supplied by these HLA-C-restricted clonotypes.

The treatment or condition label corresponds to: in vitro stimulation with specific CMV peptide epitopes to enrich CMV-specific T cells. Material: cultured CD8+ T cells from PBMCs, obtained from culture after CMV antigen stimulation. This receptor was taken from a human donor in good health (CMV status not recorded). Some clones in this sample may be carry-over from other donors' samples. In this chain, TRBV7-9 is recombined with TRBJ1-1, and TRBD1 matches 9 of the central bases. The CDR3 reads as follows: CASSIMGQGARNTEAFF. The DNA reads TGTGCCAGCAGCATTATGGGACAGGGAGCTAGGAACACTGAAGCTTTCTTT.